The clone carrying this T cell receptor (beta chain) was seen just once. Its cognate antigen is unknown. This record comes from a study of CD8+ T cells in alopecia areata. Study-wide findings and caveats: Shared TCR sequences were less clear between patients than in mice, possibly partly from HLA diversity.

It was cDNA, reverse transcribed from extracted RNA, that served as the sequencing template. The table came from immunoSEQ multiplex PCR; TCRdb's copy has only in-frame clones and leaves some out. The data contain hundreds of thousands of clones, about 68% of them seen just once; the ten biggest clones take up around 1.2%. Germline CDR1 and CDR2: SGHTA and FQGNSA. V dropped 1 base and J dropped 4 bases, with 8 bases sitting between them. The CDR3 runs to 14 residues. This receptor was identified in a human donor with alopecia areata. Here the sequenced sample was CD4+ T cells sorted from blood, taken at week 0. The chain combines TRBV7-2 with TRBJ1-5; D not resolved. The CDR3 reads CASSLDRENQPQHF. CDR3 DNA sequence: TGTGCCAGCAGCTTAGATCGGGAGAATCAGCCCCAGCATTTT.